The text below deals with one TCR beta chain. This sample was included in a study of blood T cell repertoires in COVID-19. As for the study in general: T cells, B-cell-depleted T cells, or PBMCs provided the cDNA or gDNA that served as material.

Cohort assignment relied on participant-reported clinical history. Exposed study participants had met a COVID-19 case within 2 weeks before entry. In the original processing: How many nucleated cells were present was estimated from reference gene primer amplification. The repertoire was sequenced with immunoSEQ multiplex PCR; TCRdb's copy has only in-frame clones and lacks some. D and trimming come from the DNA, and the V and J calls and clone size come from that table. The data contain about 300,000 clones, 89% of them singletons. J lost 2 bases, V lost 5 bases, and 8 bases had no gene match. The CDR3 is 15 residues long. Germline lookup yields CDR1 SGHTA and CDR2 FQGNSA.

The chain couples TRBV7-2 to TRBJ2-7, with 8 bases fitting TRBD1. The sample was PBMCs or T cells enriched from blood (not recorded which). This clonotype was sampled from a woman in her fifties or sixties who had been exposed to COVID-19. The CDR3 reads CASSADRGRTYEQYF. For the CDR3, the DNA is TGTGCCAGCAGCGCAGACAGGGGACGAACCTACGAGCAGTACTTC.